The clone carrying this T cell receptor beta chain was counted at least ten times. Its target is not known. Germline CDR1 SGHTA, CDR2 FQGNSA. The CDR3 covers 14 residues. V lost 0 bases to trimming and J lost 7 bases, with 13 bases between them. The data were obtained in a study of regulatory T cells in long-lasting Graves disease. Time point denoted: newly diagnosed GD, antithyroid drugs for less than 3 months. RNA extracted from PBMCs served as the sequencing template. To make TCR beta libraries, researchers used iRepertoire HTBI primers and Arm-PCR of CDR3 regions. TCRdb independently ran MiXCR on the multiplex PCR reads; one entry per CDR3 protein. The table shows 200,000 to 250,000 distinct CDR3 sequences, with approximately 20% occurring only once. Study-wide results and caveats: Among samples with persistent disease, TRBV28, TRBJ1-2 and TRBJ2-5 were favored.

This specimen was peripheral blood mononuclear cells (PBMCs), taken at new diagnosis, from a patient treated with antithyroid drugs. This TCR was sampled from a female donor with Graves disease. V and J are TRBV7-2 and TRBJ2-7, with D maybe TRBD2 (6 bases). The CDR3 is CASSLAWDSLEQYF. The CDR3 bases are TGTGCCAGCAGCTTAGCGTGGGACTCCCTAGAGCAGTACTTC.